This T cell receptor beta chain was recovered during a study of cytotoxic CD8 clonotypes in ibrutinib-treated CLL. Study-wide results and limits: The study found clonality rose at ibrutinib response, then fell toward baseline at progression.

The CDR3 totals 12 residues. In germline, CDR1 is SGDLS, CDR2 YYNGEE. The germline V and J ends were trimmed by 4 bases and 1 base, with 3 bases remaining between them. TCRdb's table, derived via immunoSEQ multiplex PCR, lists solely in-frame clones and lacks some. Of some 140,000 clones in the sample, approximately 89% were seen once. With regard to this clone: Its antigen is undetermined.

The rearrangement uses TRBV9 and TRBJ1-3; D not resolved. The source is a human donor with chronic lymphocytic leukemia. Sequenced material: PBMCs, taken after 12 months of ibrutinib treatment. The CDR3 DNA sequence: TGTGCCAGCAGCCAGTCTGGAAACACCATATATTTT. Protein: CASSQSGNTIYF.